Detailed here is one T cell receptor beta chain. This entry is derived from a study of blood T cell repertoires in COVID-19. The CDR3 is made up of 14 amino acids. Per germline, CDR1 SGHAT and CDR2 FQNNGV. The J segment lost 8 bases and the V segment lost 1 base, leaving 5 bases of the junction unmatched. Method: immunoSEQ multiplex PCR; TCRdb's copy keeps in-frame clones and lacks some. The table shows 80,000 or so clones, with almost 85% occurring only once. The V and J genes are TRBV11-2 and TRBJ1-2, with 9 nucleotides matching TRBD1. What was sequenced was peripheral blood. This TCR was recovered from a man aged 45-65 years with COVID-19, enrolled during active disease. The DNA for the CDR3 is TGTGCCAGCAGCTTAGGGGGACAGGGCCACGGCTACACCTTC. It encodes CASSLGGQGHGYTF.